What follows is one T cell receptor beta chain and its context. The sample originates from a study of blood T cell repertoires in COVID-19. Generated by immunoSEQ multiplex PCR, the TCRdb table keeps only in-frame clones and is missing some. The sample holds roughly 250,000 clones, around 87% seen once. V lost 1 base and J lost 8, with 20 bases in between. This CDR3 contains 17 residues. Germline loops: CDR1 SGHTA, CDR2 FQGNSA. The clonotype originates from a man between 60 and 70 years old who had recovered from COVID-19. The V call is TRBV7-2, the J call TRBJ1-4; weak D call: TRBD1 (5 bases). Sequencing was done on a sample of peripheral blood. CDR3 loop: CASSLGGPRPVKEKLFF. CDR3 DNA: TGTGCCAGCAGCTTAGGGGGCCCCAGGCCCGTAAAAGAAAAACTGTTTTTT.